This is a list of T cell receptor beta chains from one sample in a study of T cells after yellow fever vaccination. MiXCR was run by TCRdb on the 5' RACE reads, yielding one entry per CDR3 protein. The sample has about 240,000 distinct CDR3 sequences, less than 8.5% seen once; the top ten hold approximately 0.84%. The source material was CD4+ T cells sorted from PBMCs, sampled 15 days after the yellow fever booster vaccination. The receptors come from a man aged 25-45 years who received the YFV17D yellow fever vaccine. CDR3s include the opening cysteine and the closing phenylalanine or tryptophan. A D gene is named only where the DNA matches it firmly. Clone size appears in some rows only: once, few, many, or a class for an expanded clone.

cdr3_aa: CASSDASTDTQYF
cdr3_nt: TGTGCCAGCAGCGATGCTAGCACAGATACGCAGTATTTT
j_call: TRBJ2-3
clone_size: many
d_call: -
v_call: TRBV7-9

cdr3_aa: CASSFFPIRGEAKNIQYF
cdr3_nt: TGTGCCAGCAGCTTTTTTCCCATTCGAGGGGAGGCCAAAAACATTCAGTACTTC
j_call: TRBJ2-4
clone_size: few
d_call: -
v_call: TRBV5-5

cdr3_aa: CSARDPYSSGSSGEQFF
cdr3_nt: TGCAGTGCTAGAGATCCATATTCTAGCGGGAGTAGCGGTGAGCAGTTCTTC
j_call: TRBJ2-1
clone_size: few
d_call: TRBD2
v_call: TRBV20-1

cdr3_aa: CSCRDRGLTQYF
cdr3_nt: TGCAGCTGTCGGGACAGGGGGTTGACCCAGTACTTC
j_call: TRBJ2-5
clone_size: few
d_call: TRBD1
v_call: TRBV20-1

cdr3_aa: CASSPARAESDTQYF
cdr3_nt: TGTGCCAGCTCACCGGCCAGGGCGGAATCGGATACGCAGTATTTT
j_call: TRBJ2-3
clone_size: -
d_call: -
v_call: TRBV18

cdr3_aa: CASSLRETVNYEQYF
cdr3_nt: TGTGCCAGCAGCTTAAGGGAGACAGTTAACTACGAGCAGTACTTC
j_call: TRBJ2-7
clone_size: -
d_call: -
v_call: TRBV7-2

cdr3_aa: CASSLSGTATTNYGYTF
cdr3_nt: TGCGCCAGCAGCTTGTCCGGGACAGCGACCACTAACTATGGCTACACCTTC
j_call: TRBJ1-2
clone_size: -
d_call: TRBD1
v_call: TRBV5-1

cdr3_aa: CASSFPAETQYF
cdr3_nt: TGTGCCAGCAGCTTTCCCGCCGAGACCCAGTACTTC
j_call: TRBJ2-5
clone_size: many
d_call: -
v_call: TRBV5-5

cdr3_aa: CSAPPTGRLNTEAFF
cdr3_nt: TGCAGTGCCCCTCCGACAGGGAGGTTGAACACTGAAGCTTTCTTT
j_call: TRBJ1-1
clone_size: few
d_call: TRBD1
v_call: TRBV20-1

cdr3_aa: CASSSRTSGRAGEQFF
cdr3_nt: TGTGCCAGCAGTTCACGGACTAGCGGGAGGGCGGGGGAGCAGTTCTTC
j_call: TRBJ2-1
clone_size: -
d_call: TRBD2
v_call: TRBV6-5

cdr3_aa: CAISESDSSAQFF
cdr3_nt: TGTGCCATCAGTGAGTCGGACAGCTCAGCACAGTTCTTC
j_call: TRBJ2-1
clone_size: few
d_call: -
v_call: TRBV10-3

cdr3_aa: CASSLAGRATDTQYF
cdr3_nt: TGTGCCAGCAGCTTGGCCGGAAGGGCCACAGATACGCAGTATTTT
j_call: TRBJ2-3
clone_size: few
d_call: -
v_call: TRBV5-4

cdr3_aa: CASSRKRDSTYEQYF
cdr3_nt: TGTGCCAGCTCACGCAAACGGGACAGTACCTACGAGCAGTACTTC
j_call: TRBJ2-7
clone_size: -
d_call: TRBD1
v_call: TRBV18

cdr3_aa: CATSDSKVRDRVVLNTGELFF
cdr3_nt: TGTGCCACCAGTGATTCAAAAGTCCGGGACAGGGTTGTTTTGAACACCGGGGAGCTGTTTTTT
j_call: TRBJ2-2
clone_size: many
d_call: TRBD1
v_call: TRBV24-1

cdr3_aa: CASSSGQGATEAFF
cdr3_nt: TGTGCCAGCAGCTCGGGACAGGGGGCTACTGAAGCTTTCTTT
j_call: TRBJ1-1
clone_size: few
d_call: TRBD1
v_call: TRBV6-1

cdr3_aa: CASSPAICITKLAKNIQYF
cdr3_nt: TGCGCCAGCAGTCCGGCCATTTGCATAACAAAACTAGCCAAAAACATTCAGTACTTC
j_call: TRBJ2-4
clone_size: many
d_call: -
v_call: TRBV23-1

cdr3_aa: CSARDLQNQETQYF
cdr3_nt: TGCAGTGCTAGAGATCTACAGAATCAAGAGACCCAGTACTTC
j_call: TRBJ2-5
clone_size: -
d_call: -
v_call: TRBV20-1

cdr3_aa: CASSQGWDIQYF
cdr3_nt: TGTGCCAGCAGCCAAGGTTGGGACATTCAGTACTTC
j_call: TRBJ2-4
clone_size: few
d_call: -
v_call: TRBV4-2

cdr3_aa: CASSSNSGSNEQFF
cdr3_nt: TGTGCCAGCAGCTCGAATAGCGGGAGTAATGAGCAGTTCTTC
j_call: TRBJ2-1
clone_size: -
d_call: TRBD2
v_call: TRBV7-9

cdr3_aa: CSATSGGETQYF
cdr3_nt: TGCAGCGCCACTAGCGGGGGAGAGACCCAGTACTTC
j_call: TRBJ2-5
clone_size: many
d_call: TRBD2
v_call: TRBV29-1

cdr3_aa: CASSEGVLTF
cdr3_nt: TGTGCCAGCAGTGAGGGGGTCCTGACTTTC
j_call: TRBJ2-6
clone_size: few
d_call: -
v_call: TRBV2

cdr3_aa: CASSRDRSIQYF
cdr3_nt: TGTGCCAGCAGCCGGGACAGATCCATTCAGTACTTC
j_call: TRBJ2-4
clone_size: -
d_call: TRBD1
v_call: TRBV7-2

cdr3_aa: CASSPAGSYGYTF
cdr3_nt: TGTGCCAGCTCACCGGCAGGGTCCTATGGCTACACCTTC
j_call: TRBJ1-2
clone_size: -
d_call: -
v_call: TRBV18

cdr3_aa: CASSPDGGTGYGELFF
cdr3_nt: TGCGCCAGCAGCCCGGACGGGGGGACCGGATACGGGGAGCTGTTTTTT
j_call: TRBJ2-2
clone_size: few
d_call: TRBD2
v_call: TRBV5-1

cdr3_aa: CASSLGPFYEQYF
cdr3_nt: TGCGCCAGCAGCCTAGGACCGTTCTACGAGCAGTACTTC
j_call: TRBJ2-7
clone_size: few
d_call: -
v_call: TRBV5-1

cdr3_aa: CSARLISGTVSYNEQFF
cdr3_nt: TGCAGTGCTAGATTAATATCTGGGACCGTCTCTTACAATGAGCAGTTCTTC
j_call: TRBJ2-1
clone_size: few
d_call: -
v_call: TRBV20-1

cdr3_aa: CASSPSVGSYNEQFF
cdr3_nt: TGTGCCAGCTCACCGTCGGTGGGCTCCTACAATGAGCAGTTCTTC
j_call: TRBJ2-1
clone_size: many
d_call: -
v_call: TRBV18

cdr3_aa: CASSPITAGANVLTF
cdr3_nt: TGTGCCAGCAGTCCGATAACGGCTGGGGCCAACGTCCTGACTTTC
j_call: TRBJ2-6
clone_size: -
d_call: -
v_call: TRBV12-3/TRBV12-4

cdr3_aa: CTSSQMLSQGSETQYF
cdr3_nt: TGCACCAGCAGCCAAATGCTGAGTCAGGGGTCGGAGACCCAGTACTTC
j_call: TRBJ2-5
clone_size: many
d_call: -
v_call: TRBV1

cdr3_aa: CASSQESGRLAGETQYF
cdr3_nt: TGTGCCAGCAGCCAAGAATCGGGGAGACTAGCGGGAGAGACCCAGTACTTC
j_call: TRBJ2-5
clone_size: few
d_call: TRBD2
v_call: TRBV3-1

cdr3_aa: CASSLDGGHGYGYTF
cdr3_nt: TGTGCCAGCAGCTTAGACGGAGGGCACGGCTATGGCTACACCTTC
j_call: TRBJ1-2
clone_size: few
d_call: -
v_call: TRBV7-2

cdr3_aa: CASSFLKGGAGELFF
cdr3_nt: TGTGCCAGCAGCTTTTTGAAGGGGGGGGCCGGGGAGCTGTTTTTT
j_call: TRBJ2-2
clone_size: few
d_call: -
v_call: TRBV7-2

cdr3_aa: CASSPNSGANVLTF
cdr3_nt: TGTGCCAGCAGTCCTAACTCTGGGGCCAACGTCCTGACTTTC
j_call: TRBJ2-6
clone_size: few
d_call: -
v_call: TRBV12-3/TRBV12-4

cdr3_aa: CASSRQGLLNTEAFF
cdr3_nt: TGTGCCAGCAGCCGACAGGGGCTCCTGAACACTGAAGCTTTCTTT
j_call: TRBJ1-1
clone_size: few
d_call: TRBD1
v_call: TRBV7-8

cdr3_aa: CAWSSRTGRQPQHF
cdr3_nt: TGTGCCTGGAGTTCGAGGACAGGGCGTCAGCCCCAGCATTTT
j_call: TRBJ1-5
clone_size: few
d_call: TRBD1
v_call: TRBV30

cdr3_aa: CASSLVIGQGPHEQYF
cdr3_nt: TGTGCCAGCAGCTTAGTTATCGGACAGGGGCCCCACGAGCAGTACTTC
j_call: TRBJ2-7
clone_size: few
d_call: TRBD1
v_call: TRBV7-2

cdr3_aa: CSVALTSTDTQYF
cdr3_nt: TGCAGCGTTGCTCTGACTAGCACAGATACGCAGTATTTT
j_call: TRBJ2-3
clone_size: many
d_call: -
v_call: TRBV29-1

cdr3_aa: CAISDLGTQYF
cdr3_nt: TGTGCCATCAGTGATCTGGGGACCCAGTACTTC
j_call: TRBJ2-5
clone_size: -
d_call: -
v_call: TRBV10-3

cdr3_aa: CASSQEPGPADEQYF
cdr3_nt: TGCGCCAGCAGCCAAGAGCCAGGACCGGCTGACGAGCAGTACTTC
j_call: TRBJ2-7
clone_size: -
d_call: -
v_call: TRBV4-3

cdr3_aa: CASSYSYNSPLHF
cdr3_nt: TGTGCCAGCAGTTACAGCTATAATTCACCCCTCCACTTT
j_call: TRBJ1-6
clone_size: many
d_call: -
v_call: TRBV12-3/TRBV12-4

cdr3_aa: CASSSSGSNEKLFF
cdr3_nt: TGCGCCAGCAGCTCGTCAGGGTCGAATGAAAAACTGTTTTTT
j_call: TRBJ1-4
clone_size: few
d_call: -
v_call: TRBV5-1

cdr3_aa: CSVLSGSPADTQYF
cdr3_nt: TGCAGCGTTCTTAGCGGGAGTCCGGCAGATACGCAGTATTTT
j_call: TRBJ2-3
clone_size: few
d_call: TRBD2
v_call: TRBV29-1

cdr3_aa: CASKGIYEQYF
cdr3_nt: TGTGCCAGCAAGGGCATCTACGAGCAGTACTTC
j_call: TRBJ2-7
clone_size: many
d_call: -
v_call: TRBV7-9

cdr3_aa: CSVPAGQGLVVNTQYF
cdr3_nt: TGCAGCGTTCCCGCTGGACAGGGATTAGTTGTAAATACGCAGTATTTT
j_call: TRBJ2-3
clone_size: -
d_call: TRBD1
v_call: TRBV29-1

cdr3_aa: CASSSPVGYEQYF
cdr3_nt: TGTGCCAGCAGCTCACCCGTTGGCTACGAGCAGTACTTC
j_call: TRBJ2-7
clone_size: few
d_call: -
v_call: TRBV5-4

cdr3_aa: CASIPLAGGKSSYNEQFF
cdr3_nt: TGTGCCAGCATCCCCTTAGCGGGAGGCAAGAGCTCCTACAATGAGCAGTTCTTC
j_call: TRBJ2-1
clone_size: many
d_call: TRBD2
v_call: TRBV6-5

cdr3_aa: CASSLVGRVGSGANVLTF
cdr3_nt: TGTGCCAGCAGCTTAGTCGGGAGGGTAGGCTCTGGGGCCAACGTCCTGACTTTC
j_call: TRBJ2-6
clone_size: few
d_call: TRBD2
v_call: TRBV11-2

cdr3_aa: CSAGTSGVTDTQYF
cdr3_nt: TGCAGTGCTGGGACTAGCGGGGTGACAGATACGCAGTATTTT
j_call: TRBJ2-3
clone_size: many
d_call: TRBD2
v_call: TRBV20-1

cdr3_aa: CSVSRRVSEQFF
cdr3_nt: TGCAGTGTATCGCGGCGGGTTAGCGAGCAGTTCTTC
j_call: TRBJ2-1
clone_size: -
d_call: -
v_call: TRBV20-1